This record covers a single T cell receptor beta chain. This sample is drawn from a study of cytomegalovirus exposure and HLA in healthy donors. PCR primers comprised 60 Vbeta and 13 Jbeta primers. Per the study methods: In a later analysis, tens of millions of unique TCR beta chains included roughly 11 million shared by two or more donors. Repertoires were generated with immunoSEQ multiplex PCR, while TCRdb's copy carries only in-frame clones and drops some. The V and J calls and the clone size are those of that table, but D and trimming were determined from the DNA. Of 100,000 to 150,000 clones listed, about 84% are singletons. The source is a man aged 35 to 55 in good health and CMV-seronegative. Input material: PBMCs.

CDR3 loop: CASTGYAGNTIYF. The CDR3 DNA reads TGTGCCAGTACTGGTTACGCGGGAAACACCATATATTTT. The chain links TRBV19 to TRBJ1-3; D is unclear. The germline V and J ends were trimmed by 7 bases and 4 bases, with 11 bases remaining between them. The germline V gene has CDR1 LNHDA and CDR2 SQIVND (reference sequence). The CDR3 is 13 amino acids.